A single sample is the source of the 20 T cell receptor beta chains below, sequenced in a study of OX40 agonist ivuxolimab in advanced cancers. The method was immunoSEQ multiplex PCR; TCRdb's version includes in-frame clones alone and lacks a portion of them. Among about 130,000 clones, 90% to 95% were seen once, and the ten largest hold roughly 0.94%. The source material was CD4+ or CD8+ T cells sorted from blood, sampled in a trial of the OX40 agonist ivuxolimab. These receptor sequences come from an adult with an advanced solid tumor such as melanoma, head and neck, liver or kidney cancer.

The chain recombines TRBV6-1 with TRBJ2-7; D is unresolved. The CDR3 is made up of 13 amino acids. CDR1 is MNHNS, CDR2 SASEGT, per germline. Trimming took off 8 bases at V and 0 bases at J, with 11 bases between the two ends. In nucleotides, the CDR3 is TGTGCCAGCCTAGGGCAGACCTCCTACGAGCAGTACTTC. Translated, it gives CASLGQTSYEQYF.

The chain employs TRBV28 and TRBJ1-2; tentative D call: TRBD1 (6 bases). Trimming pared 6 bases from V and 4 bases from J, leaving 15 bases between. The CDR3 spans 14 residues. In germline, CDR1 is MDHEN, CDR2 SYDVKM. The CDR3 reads CASSSQGRSYGYTF. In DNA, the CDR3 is TGTGCCAGCAGCTCTCAGGGGAGAAGCTATGGCTACACCTTC.

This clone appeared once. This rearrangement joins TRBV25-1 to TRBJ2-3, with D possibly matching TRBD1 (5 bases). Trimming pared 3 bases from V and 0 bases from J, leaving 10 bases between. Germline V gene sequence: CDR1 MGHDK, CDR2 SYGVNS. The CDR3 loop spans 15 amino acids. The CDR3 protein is CASSDAGYSTDTQYF. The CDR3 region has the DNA TGTGCCAGCAGTGATGCAGGGTACAGCACAGATACGCAGTATTTT.

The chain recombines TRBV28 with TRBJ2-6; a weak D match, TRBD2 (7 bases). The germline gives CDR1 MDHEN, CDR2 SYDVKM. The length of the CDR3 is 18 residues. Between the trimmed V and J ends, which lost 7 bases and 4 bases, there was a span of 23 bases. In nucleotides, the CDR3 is TGTGCCAGCATCGTGGCGATAGGGGGGGCGCTGGGGGCCAACGTCCTGACTTTC. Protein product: CASIVAIGGALGANVLTF.

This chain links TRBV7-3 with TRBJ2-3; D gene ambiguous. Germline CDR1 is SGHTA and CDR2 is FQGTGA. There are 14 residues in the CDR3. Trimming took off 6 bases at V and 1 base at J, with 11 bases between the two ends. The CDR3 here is CASRPGVGTDTQYF. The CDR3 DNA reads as TGTGCCAGCAGGCCCGGTGTCGGCACAGATACGCAGTATTTT.

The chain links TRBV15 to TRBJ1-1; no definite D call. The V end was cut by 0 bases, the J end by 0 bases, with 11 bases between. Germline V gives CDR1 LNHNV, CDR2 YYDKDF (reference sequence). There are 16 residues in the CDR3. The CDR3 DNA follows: TGTGCCACCAGCAGAGATTCGTTCCGAGTGAACACTGAAGCTTTCTTT. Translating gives CATSRDSFRVNTEAFF.

Here the CDR3 DNA reads TGTGCCAGCAGCTTAGATAAAGGGGGGACAGGGACGCCTGAAGCTTTCTTT. Translating gives CASSLDKGGTGTPEAFF. The V gene is TRBV11-3, the J gene TRBJ1-1; TRBD1 agrees at 9 bases. CDR1 SGHNT and CDR2 YENEEA come from the germline V gene. Unmatched junction bases numbered 11, after V lost 0 bases and J lost 6 bases. The CDR3 extends over 17 amino acids. The whole variable domain, filled in from reference TRBV11-3 and TRBJ1-1, reads EAGVVQSPRYKIIEKKQPVAFWCNPISGHNTLYWYLQNLGQGPELLIRYENEEAVDDSQLPKDRFSAERLKGVDSTLKIQPAELGDSAVYLCASSLDKGGTGTPEAFFGQGTRLTVV.

CDR3 sequence (DNA): TGCGCCAGCAGCTTGGCACTACAGGGACCCTACGAGCAGTACTTC. Translation: CASSLALQGPYEQYF. This chain joins TRBV5-1 and TRBJ2-7, with D perhaps matching TRBD1 (6 bases). The V end was cut by 0 bases, the J end by 2 bases, with 12 bases between. Germline CDR1 reads SGHRS; CDR2 reads YFSETQ. This CDR3 comprises 15 residues.

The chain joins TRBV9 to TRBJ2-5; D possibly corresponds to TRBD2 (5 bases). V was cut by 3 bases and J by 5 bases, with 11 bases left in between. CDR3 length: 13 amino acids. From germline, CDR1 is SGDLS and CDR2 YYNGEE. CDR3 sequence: CASSATPGETQYF. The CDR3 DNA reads TGTGCCAGCAGCGCCACCCCGGGGGAGACCCAGTACTTC.

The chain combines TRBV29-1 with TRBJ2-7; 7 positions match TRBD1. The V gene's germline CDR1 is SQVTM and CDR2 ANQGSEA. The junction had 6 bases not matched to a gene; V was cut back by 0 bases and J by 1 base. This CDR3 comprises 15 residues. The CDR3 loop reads CSVEDRTGGSYEQYF. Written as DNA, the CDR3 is TGCAGCGTTGAAGATAGGACAGGCGGGTCCTACGAGCAGTACTTC.

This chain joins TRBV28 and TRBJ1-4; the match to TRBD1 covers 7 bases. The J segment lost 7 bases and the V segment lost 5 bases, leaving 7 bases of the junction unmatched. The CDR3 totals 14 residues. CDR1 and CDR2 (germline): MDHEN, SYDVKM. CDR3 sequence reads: CASSLKGAGEKLFF. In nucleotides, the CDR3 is TGTGCCAGCAGTCTGAAGGGGGCTGGTGAAAAACTGTTTTTT.

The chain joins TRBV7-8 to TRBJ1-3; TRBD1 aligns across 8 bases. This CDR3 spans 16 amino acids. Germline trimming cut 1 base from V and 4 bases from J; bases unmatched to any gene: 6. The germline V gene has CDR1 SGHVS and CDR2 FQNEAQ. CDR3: CASSLGQGASGNTIYF. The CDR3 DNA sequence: TGTGCCAGCAGCTTAGGGCAGGGGGCGTCGGGAAACACCATATATTTT.

The DNA of the CDR3 is TGTGCCAGCAGTTTCTATGGCTACACCTTC. It translates to CASSFYGYTF. The chain has TRBV2 and TRBJ1-2, with unresolved D. Trimming removed 5 bases from V and 4 bases from J, with 2 bases in between. The CDR3 is 10 amino acids. The germline V gene has CDR1 SNHLY and CDR2 FYNNEI.

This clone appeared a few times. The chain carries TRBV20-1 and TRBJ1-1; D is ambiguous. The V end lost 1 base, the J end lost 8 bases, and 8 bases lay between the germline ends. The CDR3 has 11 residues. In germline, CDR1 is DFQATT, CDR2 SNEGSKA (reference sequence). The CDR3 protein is CSARVGYEAFF. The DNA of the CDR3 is TGCAGTGCTAGAGTAGGGTACGAAGCTTTCTTT.

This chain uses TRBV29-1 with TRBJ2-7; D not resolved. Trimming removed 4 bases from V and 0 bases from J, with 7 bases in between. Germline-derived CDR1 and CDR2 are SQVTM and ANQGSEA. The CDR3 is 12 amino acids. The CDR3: CSVGDYSYEQYF. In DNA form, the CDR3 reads TGCAGCGTTGGGGATTACTCCTACGAGCAGTACTTC.

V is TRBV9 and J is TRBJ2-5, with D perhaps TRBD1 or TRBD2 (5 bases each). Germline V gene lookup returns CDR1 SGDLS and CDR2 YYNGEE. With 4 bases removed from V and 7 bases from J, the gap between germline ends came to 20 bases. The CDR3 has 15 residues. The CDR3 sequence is CASSPFLTGGGTQYF. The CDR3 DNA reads TGTGCCAGCAGCCCTTTCCTTACCGGTGGGGGGACCCAGTACTTC.

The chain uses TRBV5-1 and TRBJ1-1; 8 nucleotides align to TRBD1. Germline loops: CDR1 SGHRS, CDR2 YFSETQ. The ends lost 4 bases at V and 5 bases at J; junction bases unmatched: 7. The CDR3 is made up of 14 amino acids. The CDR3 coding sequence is TGCGCCAGCAGCCCGGGACAGGTATGGACTGAAGCTTTCTTT. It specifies CASSPGQVWTEAFF.

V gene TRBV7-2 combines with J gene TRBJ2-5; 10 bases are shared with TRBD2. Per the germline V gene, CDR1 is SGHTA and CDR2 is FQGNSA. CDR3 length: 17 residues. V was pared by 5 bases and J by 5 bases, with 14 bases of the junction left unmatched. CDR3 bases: TGTGCCAGCAGCCCCAGAGAGGGTAGCGGGGGGTGGGAGACCCAGTACTTC. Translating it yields CASSPREGSGGWETQYF.

CDR3: CASSQDIGQNYGYTF. Written as DNA, the CDR3 is TGTGCCAGCAGCCAAGACATAGGACAGAACTATGGCTACACCTTC. The chain combines TRBV4-2 with TRBJ1-2, with a possible D match to TRBD1 (6 bases). In germline, CDR1 is LGHNA, CDR2 YNFKEQ. The CDR3 is 15 residues long. The V gene lost 0 bases and the J gene lost 2 bases, with 10 bases spanning the gap.

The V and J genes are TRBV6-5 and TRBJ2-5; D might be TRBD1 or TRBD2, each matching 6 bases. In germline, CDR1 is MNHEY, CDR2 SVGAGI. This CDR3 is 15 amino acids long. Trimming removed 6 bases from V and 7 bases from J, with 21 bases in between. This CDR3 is CASSPAARGVSTQYF. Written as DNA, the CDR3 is TGTGCCAGCAGCCCCGCCGCAAGGGGGGTTTCGACCCAGTACTTC.